This T cell receptor (beta chain) was identified in a study of T cells in localized non-small cell lung cancer. The study's findings and limits: Heterogeneity cannot be ruled out, as sequencing used one tumor region only. Uninvolved adjacent lung showed higher T cell clonality than tumor. The study detected a median around 50 of the top 100 tumor clones in adjacent lung. Elevated blood T cell density was associated with longer overall survival.

Clones were read by immunoSEQ multiplex PCR, and TCRdb kept only the in-frame ones, dropping some. Here the sample spans about 36,000 clones, around 90% being singletons. Germline-derived CDR1 and CDR2 are MNHNS and SASEGT. V lost 2 bases, J lost 5 bases, and 9 bases lay in between. This CDR3 has 13 amino acids. For this clone: Its target is unknown.

The genes are TRBV6-1 and TRBJ1-2; TRBD1 is a possible D gene (5 bases). Sequenced here: peripheral blood, sampled before any cancer treatment. This sequence was found in an older female donor with stage I lung adenocarcinoma. The CDR3 DNA reads as TGTGCCAGCAGTGAATATGAGGGGTATGGCTACACCTTC. Amino acids: CASSEYEGYGYTF.